This T cell receptor beta chain was sequenced for a study of regulatory T cells in long-lasting Graves disease (dated by TCRdb to the early 2020s). General notes on the study: Persistent Graves' disease was defined as antithyroid drug treatment for over 5 years with persistently positive TSH receptor autoantibodies. Peripheral blood TCR sequencing and RNA sequencing compared persistent Graves' disease patients with newly diagnosed Graves' disease patients. The study was registered as a clinical trial and conducted in China. TCR sequencing covered roughly 13 persistent and roughly 20 newly diagnosed Graves' disease patients, approximately 33 samples in total. Antithyroid drugs had been taken for approximately 10 years on average by persistent Graves' disease patients in the clinical cohort.

This clonotype was counted many times. Its target antigen remains unknown. Base-call qualities are not available, and no considerably larger clone is one nucleotide away. The sample's time point, from its label and the paper: persistent/refractory GD, antithyroid drugs over 5 years with positive TRAb. For both TCR sequencing and RNA sequencing, RNA was extracted from PBMCs in TRIzol. The diagnosis of Graves' disease followed American Thyroid Association guidelines. The patients came from an endocrinology department in Xi'an, China. From each patient, around 9.3 milliliters of peripheral blood was collected into an EDTA anticoagulant tube. Ficoll Paque Plus density gradient separation was used to isolate PBMCs, and no further T cell sorting was performed. An Agilent 2100 Bioanalyzer and agarose gel were used to check RNA quality, while a NanoDrop 2000 measured RNA concentration. Summary of the overall study and its limitations: The authors acknowledged the small sample size as a limitation that may reduce accuracy. Persistent Graves' disease patients showed lower TCR Shannon entropy and fewer highly expanded clones than newly diagnosed patients, suggesting clonal expansion. A larger number of public clonotypes was shared among persistent patients (approximately 2,600) than among newly diagnosed patients (roughly 980). Only peripheral blood was studied, because thyroid tissue, the primary lesion, was inaccessible. Sequencing and analysis were limited to the TCR beta chain.

The receptor library was made with multiplex PCR. TCRdb lists the instrument as Illumina HiSeq 4000. iRepertoire HTBI primers and Arm-PCR amplification of CDR3 regions were used to construct TCR beta libraries. PCR products were gel purified before sequencing. From the authors' description of their analysis: Across samples, 60 to 80 TRBV and 14 TRBJ segments were identified and used for gene usage analysis of CDR3 amino acid clonotypes. COPE and FqMerger were used to merge filtered high-quality paired reads into contigs. BLAST was used to align contigs to the IMGT TRBV, TRBD and TRBJ reference genes, and CDR3 was defined following IMGT. Clonotypes above 0.1% frequency were classified as highly expanded clones. Shannon entropy served as the measure of repertoire diversity, while the Gini coefficient captured V-J evenness. A clonotype was considered public if more than one individual shared it. TCRdb handled the public reads itself, with Q25 trimming in fastp and clone calling in MiXCR, and kept productive beta chains. CDR3 protein sequences are deduplicated, and each keeps its most common genes and DNA. The V and J calls follow TCRdb's processing rather than the paper's. The sample table shows roughly 470,000 distinct CDR3 sequences, and around 21% are seen once. The ten biggest clones cover under 9% of the sample.

The specimen comprised peripheral blood mononuclear cells (PBMCs), sampled when the disease was refractory, from a patient treated with antithyroid drugs. The sequence derives from a female donor with Graves disease.

For the CDR3, the sequence is CASSWYRVANEKLFF. The sequenced DNA: TGTGCCAGCAGCTGGTACAGGGTAGCTAATGAAAAACTGTTTTTT. The sequence is built from TRBV5-6 and TRBJ1-4; perhaps TRBD1 is the D gene, with 6 bases matching. V is reduced by 3 bases and J by 3 bases, leaving a spacing of 12 bases between them. CDR1 and CDR2 are drawn from the germline V gene: SGHDT, YYEEEE. Taken from cysteine to phenylalanine, the CDR3 has 15 residues. The retained sequence is limited to the CDR3, 45 bases, with the frame set at the first base.